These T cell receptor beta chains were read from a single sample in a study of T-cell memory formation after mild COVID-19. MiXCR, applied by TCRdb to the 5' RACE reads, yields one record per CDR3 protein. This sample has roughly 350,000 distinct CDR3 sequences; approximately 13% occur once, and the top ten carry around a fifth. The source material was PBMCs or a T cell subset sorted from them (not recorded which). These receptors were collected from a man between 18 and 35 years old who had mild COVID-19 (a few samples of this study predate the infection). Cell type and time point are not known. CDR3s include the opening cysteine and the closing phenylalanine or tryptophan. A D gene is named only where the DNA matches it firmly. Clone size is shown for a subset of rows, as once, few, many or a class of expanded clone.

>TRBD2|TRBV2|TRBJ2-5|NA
TGTGCCAGCGGGCGGGAGGATCAGGAGACCCAGTACTTC
CASGREDQETQYF
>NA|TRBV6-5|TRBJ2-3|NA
TGTGCCAGCAGTTACCGCCCGGGATATAGCACAGATACGCAGTATTTT
CASSYRPGYSTDTQYF
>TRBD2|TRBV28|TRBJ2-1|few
TGTGCCAGCAGCCTCGGGGGGGGGCGGTTAATCAATGAGCAGTTCTTC
CASSLGGGRLINEQFF
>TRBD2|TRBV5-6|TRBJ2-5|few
TGTGCCAGCAGCTTTTACCGACTAGCGGGGGTAGAGACCCAGTACTTC
CASSFYRLAGVETQYF
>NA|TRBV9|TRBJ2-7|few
TGTGCCAGCAGCATATCACAGGGCCACGAGCAGTACTTC
CASSISQGHEQYF
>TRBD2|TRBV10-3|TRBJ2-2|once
TGTGCCATCACGGGGGGTAGCGGGGGGCCGAACACCGGGGAGCTGTTTTTT
CAITGGSGGPNTGELFF
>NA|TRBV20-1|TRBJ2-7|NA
TGCAGTGCTAGTGGGCGGGAGCAGTACTTC
CSASGREQYF
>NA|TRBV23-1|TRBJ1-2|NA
TGCGCCAGCAGTCCCAAACGGGGAGGAAATGGCTACACCTTC
CASSPKRGGNGYTF
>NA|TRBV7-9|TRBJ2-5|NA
TGTGCCAGCAGCTTAGTCCCGCAACGGGAGACCCAGTACTTC
CASSLVPQRETQYF
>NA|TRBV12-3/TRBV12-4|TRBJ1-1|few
TGTGCCAGCAGTTTTAGGTGGGAGGGGACTGAAGCTTTCTTT
CASSFRWEGTEAFF
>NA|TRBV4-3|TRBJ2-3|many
TGCGCCAGCAGCCAAGTTACAGGCCGCACAGATACGCAGTATTTT
CASSQVTGRTDTQYF
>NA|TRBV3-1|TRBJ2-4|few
TGTGCCAGCAGCCATGATGTCGTCAAAAACATTCAGTACTTC
CASSHDVVKNIQYF
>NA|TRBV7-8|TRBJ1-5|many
TGTGCCAGCAGCCGCGGCAGCAATCAGCCCCAGCATTTT
CASSRGSNQPQHF
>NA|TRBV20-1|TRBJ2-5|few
TGCAGTGCTAGGGGGGGGGCATGGGAGACCCAGTACTTC
CSARGGAWETQYF
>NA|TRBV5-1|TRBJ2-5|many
TGCGCCAGCAGCTTGCTCAGCGACCAAGAGACCCAGTACTTC
CASSLLSDQETQYF
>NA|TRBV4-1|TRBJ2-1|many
TGCGCCAGCAGCCCACAATACAATGAGCAGTTCTTC
CASSPQYNEQFF
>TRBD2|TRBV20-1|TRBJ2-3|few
TGCAGTGCCGCGGGTCGAGCGGGGACAGATACGCAGTATTTT
CSAAGRAGTDTQYF
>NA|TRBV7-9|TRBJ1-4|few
TGTGCCAGCAGCTTAGGCCTACAGCAATGGGAAAAACTGTTTTTT
CASSLGLQQWEKLFF